This entry features one T cell receptor (beta chain) sequence. Trimming shortened V by 8 bases and J by 2 bases, and 16 bases separated the two germline ends. This CDR3 is 14 amino acids long. CDR1 SNHLY and CDR2 FYNNEI come from the germline V gene. This sample stems from a study of blood T cell repertoires in COVID-19. Per the original data handling: Amplifying reference gene primers gave estimates of nucleated cell counts. Assay: immunoSEQ multiplex PCR; the TCRdb copy retains only in-frame clones and omits some. That table gives V, J and clone size, and the DNA gave D and trimming. The sample contains roughly 230,000 clones, about 85% of which appear only once.

Sequencing used peripheral blood. The J gene is TRBJ2-7, the V gene TRBV2, with D possibly TRBD1 on 6 matching bases. This receptor was identified in a middle-aged man with acute or convalescent COVID-19. CDR3 bases: TGTGCCAGCGACCTGACAGGACTCGCCTACGAGCAGTACTTC. It codes for CASDLTGLAYEQYF.